This TCR beta chain emerged from a study of T cell responses to AZD1222 COVID-19 vaccine (dated by TCRdb to the early 2020s). Some background on the complete study: Because spike-specific TCR depth and breadth did not differ between the two schedules, AZD1222 recipients who got a second dose at roughly 4 weeks were pooled with those who got a second dose at roughly 12 weeks. A total of approximately 250 trial participants underwent TCR sequencing, of whom around 210 had received two doses of AZD1222 and roughly 26 had received two doses of the MenACWY control vaccine. Trial participants were enrolled by age into subgroups of 18-55, 56-69 and 70-plus years, and around 150, 28 and 57 TCR-sequenced participants, respectively, were included in these subgroups. Beyond this particular receptor, the publication reports: A significant rise in spike-specific TCR breadth and depth was observed after two AZD1222 doses relative to day 0 and relative to MenACWY recipients. Vaccine-associated CD4 TCRs spanned the whole spike protein, with dominant responses in regions 160-218 and 743-854. No day 14 peak-response samples were available, so repertoires were characterized only after the peak T cell response. Conclusions about previously exposed vaccinees are limited because only 5 or 6 AZD1222 recipients were SARS-CoV-2 seropositive at baseline. The 56-69-year group was small, and its depth increase did not reach significance, likely because of low power. Most participants were white British and females outnumbered males, and the authors suggested that clonal diversity may have been underestimated. Reportedly, close to half of the unique spike-specific TCRs recognized epitopes lying outside the regions that are mutated in the B.1.351 and B.1.1.7 variants.

Of note for this clone: Its antigen is not yet known. One base away there is no much larger clone; base qualities are not given.

At the junction V is shortened by 6 bases and J by 5 bases; bases outside the gene matches: 8. In the germline V gene (reference sequence), CDR1 corresponds to SEHNR and CDR2 to FQNEAQ. Reading from cysteine to phenylalanine, the CDR3 counts 14 amino acids. Only the CDR3 DNA stays, 42 bases, in frame from base 1. The sample's time point label, in plain terms: baseline before first vaccination. Vaccinee samples were obtained from the UK trials COV001 and COV002, which included a single-blind randomized controlled phase 2/3 trial of AZD1222 (ChAdOx1 nCoV-19) in healthy adults. Trial participant PBMC samples were collected at day 0 and day 28 after the second dose for TCRbeta chain sequencing. The CDR3 regions of human TCRbeta chains were subjected to immunosequencing. On the authors' methods: Repertoire TCRs were matched against a reference library of SARS-CoV-2-specific TCRs generated with the MIRA antigen-specificity platform. Breadth meant the fraction of unique TCRs that were SARS-CoV-2-associated, whereas depth meant the fraction of total T cells that were SARS-CoV-2-associated. Using the MIRA data, each spike-specific TCR was mapped to the spike region that the TCR reacts to and placed in a CD4 or CD8 class. Log10-transformed breadth and depth values were compared by one-way ANOVA with Sidak's multiple comparisons tests. The clones in this table, taken by TCRdb from immuneACCESS, are in-frame only. Not every clone is retained; where verified, under half of the shortfall comes from an unresolved V gene, and the cause of the rest is unknown. V and J calls and clone size are as listed in that table; D and trimming were resolved from the DNA. Present in this sample are some 54,000 clones, 89% of which were seen just once. The ten largest clones capture approximately 2% of the sample.

The receptor's source is an adult in good health. This sequence uses TRBV7-9 and TRBJ2-5, and 8 bases in between align with TRBD1. Sequencing was performed on peripheral blood, taken on day 0 of AZD1222 vaccination. This receptor has the CDR3 CASRSSGGQETQYF. In nucleotide form, the sequence is TGTGCCAGCAGGTCCTCAGGGGGCCAGGAGACCCAGTACTTC.